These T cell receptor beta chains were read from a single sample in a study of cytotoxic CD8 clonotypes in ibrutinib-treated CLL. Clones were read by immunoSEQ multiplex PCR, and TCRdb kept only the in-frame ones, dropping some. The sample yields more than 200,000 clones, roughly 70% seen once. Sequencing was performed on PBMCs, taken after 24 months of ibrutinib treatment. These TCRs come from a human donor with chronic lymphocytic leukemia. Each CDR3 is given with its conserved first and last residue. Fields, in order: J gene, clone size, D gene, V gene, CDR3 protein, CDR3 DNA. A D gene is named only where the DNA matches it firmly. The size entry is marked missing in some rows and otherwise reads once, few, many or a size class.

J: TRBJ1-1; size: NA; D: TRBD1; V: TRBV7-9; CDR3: CASRRQGGTEAFF; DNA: TGTGCCAGCAGACGACAGGGGGGCACTGAAGCTTTCTTT
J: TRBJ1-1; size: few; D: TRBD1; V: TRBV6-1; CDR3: CASSTQGGTEAFF; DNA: TGTGCCAGCAGCACACAGGGGGGCACTGAAGCTTTCTTT
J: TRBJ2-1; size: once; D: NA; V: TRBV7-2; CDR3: CASTQGGASSNEQFF; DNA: TGTGCCAGCACCCAAGGGGGGGCTAGCTCCAATGAGCAGTTCTTC
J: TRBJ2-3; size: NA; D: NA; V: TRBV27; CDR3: CASSWAGSTDTQYF; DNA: TGTGCCAGCAGTTGGGCGGGATCCACAGATACGCAGTATTTT
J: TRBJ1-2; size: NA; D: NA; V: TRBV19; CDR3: CASSLYRTRNYGYTF; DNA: TGTGCCAGTAGTTTGTACAGAACCAGAAACTATGGCTACACCTTC
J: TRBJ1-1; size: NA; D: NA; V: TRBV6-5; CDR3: CASSYSFASEAFF; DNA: TGTGCCAGCAGTTACTCATTCGCCTCTGAAGCTTTCTTT
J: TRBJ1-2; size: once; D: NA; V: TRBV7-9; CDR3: CASSTAGTPGYGYTF; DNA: TGTGCCAGCAGTACTGCCGGGACACCAGGGTATGGCTACACCTTC
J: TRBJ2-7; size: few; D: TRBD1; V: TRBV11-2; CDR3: CASSPRQGGVEQYF; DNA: TGTGCCAGCAGCCCAAGACAGGGTGGAGTCGAGCAGTACTTC
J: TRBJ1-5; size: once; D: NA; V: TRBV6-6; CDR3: CASRLFVDQPQHF; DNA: TGTGCCAGCAGACTATTCGTAGACCAGCCCCAGCATTTT
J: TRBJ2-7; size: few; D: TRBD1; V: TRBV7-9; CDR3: CASSLGPTGGRDEQYF; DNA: TGTGCCAGCAGCTTAGGACCAACAGGGGGTCGGGACGAGCAGTACTTC
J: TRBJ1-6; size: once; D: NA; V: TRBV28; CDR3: CASSLLAGSVSPLHF; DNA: TGTGCCAGCAGTTTATTGGCAGGGAGCGTCTCACCCCTCCACTTT
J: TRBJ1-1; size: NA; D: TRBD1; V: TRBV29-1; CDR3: CSVATGEATEAFF; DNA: TGCAGCGTTGCAACAGGGGAGGCCACTGAAGCTTTCTTT
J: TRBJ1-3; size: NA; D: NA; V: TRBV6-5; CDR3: CASSYSSRPDTIYF; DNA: TGTGCCAGCAGTTACTCATCTCGACCGGACACCATATATTTT
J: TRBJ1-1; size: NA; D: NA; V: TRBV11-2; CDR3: CASSLMPGPNTEAFF; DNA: TGTGCCAGCAGCTTAATGCCGGGGCCGAACACTGAAGCTTTCTTT
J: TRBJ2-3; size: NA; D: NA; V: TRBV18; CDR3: CASSPVSSSTDTQYF; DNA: TGTGCCAGCTCACCAGTTTCGAGTAGTACAGATACGCAGTATTTT
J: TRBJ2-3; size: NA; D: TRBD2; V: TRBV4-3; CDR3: CASSQAPGTSGRLGADTQYF; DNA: TGCGCCAGCAGCCAGGCCCCCGGGACTAGCGGGAGACTTGGGGCAGATACGCAGTATTTT
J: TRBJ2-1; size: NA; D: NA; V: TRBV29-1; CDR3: CSVAGTSYNEQFF; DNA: TGCAGCGTTGCCGGGACGTCGTACAATGAGCAGTTCTTC
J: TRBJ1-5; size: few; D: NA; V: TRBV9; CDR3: CASSVEPDGQPQHF; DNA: TGTGCCAGCAGCGTAGAGCCAGATGGTCAGCCCCAGCATTTT
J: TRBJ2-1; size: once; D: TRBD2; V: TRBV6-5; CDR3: CASSRGLAGENEQFF; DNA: TGTGCCAGCAGCCGAGGACTAGCGGGAGAGAATGAGCAGTTCTTC
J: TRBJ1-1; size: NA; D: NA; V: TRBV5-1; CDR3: CASSSPLGGANTEAFF; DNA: TGCGCCAGCAGCTCACCTCTAGGAGGGGCGAACACTGAAGCTTTCTTT
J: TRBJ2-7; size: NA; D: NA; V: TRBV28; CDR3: CASSYRYSYEQYF; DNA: TGTGCCAGCAGTTACAGGTATTCCTACGAGCAGTACTTC
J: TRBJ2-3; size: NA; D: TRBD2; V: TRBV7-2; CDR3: CASTPGTSEITDTQYF; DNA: TGTGCCAGCACCCCTGGCACTAGCGAGATCACAGATACGCAGTATTTT
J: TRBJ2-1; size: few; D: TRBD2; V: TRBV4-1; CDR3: CASSRPGLAGDEQFF; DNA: TGCGCCAGCAGCCGACCGGGACTAGCGGGTGATGAGCAGTTCTTC
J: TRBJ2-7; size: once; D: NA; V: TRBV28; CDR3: CASSPSTVTSSYEQYF; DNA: TGTGCCAGCAGCCCCTCGACTGTTACCAGCTCCTACGAGCAGTACTTC
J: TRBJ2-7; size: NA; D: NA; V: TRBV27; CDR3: CASSPYPNEAPGYEQYF; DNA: TGTGCCAGCAGTCCCTACCCCAATGAAGCGCCAGGCTACGAGCAGTACTTC
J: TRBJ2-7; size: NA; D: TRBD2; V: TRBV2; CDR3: CASSEGGAGYLQQYF; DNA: TGTGCCAGCAGTGAAGGGGGAGCGGGATATCTTCAGCAGTACTTC
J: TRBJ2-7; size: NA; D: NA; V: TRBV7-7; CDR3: CASSIDRSYEQYF; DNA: TGTGCTAGCAGCATTGATAGGTCCTACGAGCAGTACTTC
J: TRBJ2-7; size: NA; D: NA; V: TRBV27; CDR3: CASSLNSPNYEQYF; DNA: TGTGCCAGCAGTTTAAACAGTCCAAACTACGAGCAGTACTTC
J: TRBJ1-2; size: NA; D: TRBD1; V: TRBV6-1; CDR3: CASSGGQGAANYGYTF; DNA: TGTGCCAGCAGTGGAGGACAGGGGGCTGCTAACTATGGCTACACCTTC
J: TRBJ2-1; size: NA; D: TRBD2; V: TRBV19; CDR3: CASSKGLADYNEQFF; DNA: TGTGCCAGTAGTAAGGGACTAGCGGACTACAATGAGCAGTTCTTC
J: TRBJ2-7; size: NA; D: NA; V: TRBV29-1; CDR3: CSARRGAYEQYF; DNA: TGCAGCGCTCGGCGCGGAGCCTACGAGCAGTACTTC
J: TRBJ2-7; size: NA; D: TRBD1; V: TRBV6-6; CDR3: CASSKPGQGIEQYF; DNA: TGTGCCAGCAGTAAACCGGGACAGGGGATCGAGCAGTACTTC
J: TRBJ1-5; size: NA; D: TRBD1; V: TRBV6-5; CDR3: CASSPGTGGNQPQHF; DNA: TGTGCCAGCAGTCCCGGGACAGGGGGCAATCAGCCCCAGCATTTT
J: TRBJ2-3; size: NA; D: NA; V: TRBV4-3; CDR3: CASSQDTGTSNTQYF; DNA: TGCGCCAGCAGCCAAGACACCGGGACTTCGAATACGCAGTATTTT
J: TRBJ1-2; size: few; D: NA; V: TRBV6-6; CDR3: CASSYSGGDGYTF; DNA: TGTGCCAGCAGTTACTCGGGAGGGGATGGCTACACCTTC
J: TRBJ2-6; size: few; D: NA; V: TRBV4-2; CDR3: CASSQGEGVGANVLTF; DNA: TGTGCCAGCAGCCAGGGGGAGGGGGTCGGGGCCAACGTCCTGACTTTC
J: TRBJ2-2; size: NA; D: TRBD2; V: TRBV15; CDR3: CATSRQTSGRGTGELFF; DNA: TGTGCCACCAGCAGACAGACTAGCGGGAGAGGCACCGGGGAGCTGTTTTTT
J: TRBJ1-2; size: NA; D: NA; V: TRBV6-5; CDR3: CASTPLDRGSYGYTF; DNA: TGTGCCAGCACCCCCTTGGACAGAGGGAGCTATGGCTACACCTTC
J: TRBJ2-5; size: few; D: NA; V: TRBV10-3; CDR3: CAISSTQETQYF; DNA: TGTGCCATCAGCTCTACCCAAGAGACCCAGTACTTC
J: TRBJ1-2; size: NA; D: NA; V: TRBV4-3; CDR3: CASSQGVANYGYTF; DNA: TGCGCCAGCAGCCAGGGTGTTGCTAACTATGGCTACACCTTC
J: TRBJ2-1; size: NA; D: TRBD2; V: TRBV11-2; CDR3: CASSLAGGLNEQFF; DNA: TGTGCCAGCAGCCTAGCGGGAGGCCTAAATGAGCAGTTCTTC
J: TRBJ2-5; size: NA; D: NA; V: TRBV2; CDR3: CASSPRVQETQYF; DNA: TGTGCCAGCAGCCCCAGGGTCCAAGAGACCCAGTACTTC
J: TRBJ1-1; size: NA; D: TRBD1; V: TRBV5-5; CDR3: CASSPGTGRTEAFF; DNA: TGTGCCAGCAGTCCCGGGACAGGGCGCACTGAAGCTTTCTTT
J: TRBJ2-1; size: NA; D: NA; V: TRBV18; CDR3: CASSPKSNEQFF; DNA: TGTGCCAGCTCACCAAAAAGCAATGAGCAGTTCTTC
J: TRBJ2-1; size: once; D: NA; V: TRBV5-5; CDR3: CASSLAGSQEYNEQFF; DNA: TGTGCCAGCAGCTTGGCGGGGAGCCAGGAATACAATGAGCAGTTCTTC
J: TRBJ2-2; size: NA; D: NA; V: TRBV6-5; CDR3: CASSYIGGGELFF; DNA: TGTGCCAGCAGTTACATCGGCGGCGGGGAGCTGTTTTTT
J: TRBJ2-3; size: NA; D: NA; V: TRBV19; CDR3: CASSIRGDTQYF; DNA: TGTGCCAGTAGTATACGGGGAGATACGCAGTATTTT
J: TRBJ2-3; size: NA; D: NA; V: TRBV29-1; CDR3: CSVEGNRWEIDTQYF; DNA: TGCAGCGTTGAAGGAAACAGGTGGGAGATAGATACGCAGTATTTT
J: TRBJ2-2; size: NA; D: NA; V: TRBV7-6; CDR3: CASSSLLGMNTNTGELFF; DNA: TGTGCCAGCAGCTCCCTCCTGGGGATGAATACGAACACCGGGGAGCTGTTTTTT
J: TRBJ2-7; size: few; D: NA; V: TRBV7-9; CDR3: CASRQGTDEQYF; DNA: TGTGCCAGCAGGCAAGGGACGGACGAGCAGTACTTC